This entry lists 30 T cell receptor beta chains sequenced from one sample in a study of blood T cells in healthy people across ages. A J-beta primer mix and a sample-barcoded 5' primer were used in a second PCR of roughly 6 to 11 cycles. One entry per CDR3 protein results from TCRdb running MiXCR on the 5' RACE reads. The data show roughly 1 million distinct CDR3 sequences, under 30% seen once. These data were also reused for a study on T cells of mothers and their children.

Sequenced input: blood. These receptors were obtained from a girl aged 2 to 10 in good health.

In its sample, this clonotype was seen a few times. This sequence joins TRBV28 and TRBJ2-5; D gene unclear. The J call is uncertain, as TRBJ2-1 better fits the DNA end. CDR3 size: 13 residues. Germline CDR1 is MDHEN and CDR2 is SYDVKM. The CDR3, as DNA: TGTGCCAGCAGGGTCTCCGGTCGAGATGAGCAGTTCTTC. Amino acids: CASRVSGRDEQFF.

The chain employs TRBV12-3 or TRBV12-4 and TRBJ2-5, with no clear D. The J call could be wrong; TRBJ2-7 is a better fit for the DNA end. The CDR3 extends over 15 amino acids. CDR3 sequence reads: CASSLKAPVTTEQYF. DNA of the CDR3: TGTGCCAGCAGTTTAAAGGCCCCAGTTACGACCGAGCAGTACTTC.

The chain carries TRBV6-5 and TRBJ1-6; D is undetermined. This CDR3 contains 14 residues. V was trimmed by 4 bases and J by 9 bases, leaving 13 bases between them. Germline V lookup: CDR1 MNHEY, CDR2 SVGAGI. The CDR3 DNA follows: TGTGCCAGCAGTTCGACGGTTACGGGTTCACCCCTCCACTTT. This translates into CASSSTVTGSPLHF.

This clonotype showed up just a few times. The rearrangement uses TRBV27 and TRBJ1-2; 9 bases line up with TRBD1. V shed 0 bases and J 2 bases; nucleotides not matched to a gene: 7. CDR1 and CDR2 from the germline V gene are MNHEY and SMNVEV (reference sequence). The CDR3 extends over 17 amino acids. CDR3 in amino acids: CASSLSPGQGVNYGYTF. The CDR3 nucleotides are TGTGCCAGCAGTTTATCCCCGGGACAGGGTGTAAACTATGGCTACACCTTC.

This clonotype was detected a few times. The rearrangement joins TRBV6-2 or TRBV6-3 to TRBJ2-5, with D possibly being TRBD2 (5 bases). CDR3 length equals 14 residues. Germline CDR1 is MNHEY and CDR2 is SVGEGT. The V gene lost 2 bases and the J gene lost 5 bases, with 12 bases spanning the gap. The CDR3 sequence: CASSYPWTGETQYF. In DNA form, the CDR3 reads TGTGCCAGCAGTTACCCCTGGACGGGGGAGACCCAGTACTTC.

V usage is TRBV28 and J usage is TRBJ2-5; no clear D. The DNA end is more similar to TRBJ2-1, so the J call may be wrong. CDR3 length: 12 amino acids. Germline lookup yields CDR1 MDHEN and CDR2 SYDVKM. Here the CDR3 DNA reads TGTGCCAGCAGTTTATGGGTTAGGGAGCAGTTCTTC. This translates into CASSLWVREQFF.

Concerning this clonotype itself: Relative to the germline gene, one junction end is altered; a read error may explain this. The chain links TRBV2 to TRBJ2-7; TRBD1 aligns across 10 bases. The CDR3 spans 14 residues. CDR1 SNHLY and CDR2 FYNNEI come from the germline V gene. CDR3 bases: TGTGCCGGCAGGGATGGGACAGGGGTGAGCGAGCAGTACTTC. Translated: CAGRDGTGVSEQYF. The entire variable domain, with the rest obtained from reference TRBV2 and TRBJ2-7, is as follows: EPEVTQTPSHQVTQMGQEVILRCVPISNHLYFYWYRQILGQKVEFLVSFYNNEISEKSEIFDDQFSVERPDGSNFTLKIRSTKLEDSAMYFCAGRDGTGVSEQYFGPGTRLTVT.

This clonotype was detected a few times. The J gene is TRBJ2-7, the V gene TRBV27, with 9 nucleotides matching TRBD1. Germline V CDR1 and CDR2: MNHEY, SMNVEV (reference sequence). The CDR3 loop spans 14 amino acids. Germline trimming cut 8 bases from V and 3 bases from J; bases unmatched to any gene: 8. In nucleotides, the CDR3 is TGTGCCAGCGGGCACGGGACAGGGATCTACGAGCAGTACTTC. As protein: CASGHGTGIYEQYF.

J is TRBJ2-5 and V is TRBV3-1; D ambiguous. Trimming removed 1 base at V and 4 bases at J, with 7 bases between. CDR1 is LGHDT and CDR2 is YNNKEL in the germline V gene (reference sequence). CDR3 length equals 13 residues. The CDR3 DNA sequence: TGTGCCAGCAGCCAAGGGATCTTAGAGACCCAGTACTTC. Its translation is CASSQGILETQYF.

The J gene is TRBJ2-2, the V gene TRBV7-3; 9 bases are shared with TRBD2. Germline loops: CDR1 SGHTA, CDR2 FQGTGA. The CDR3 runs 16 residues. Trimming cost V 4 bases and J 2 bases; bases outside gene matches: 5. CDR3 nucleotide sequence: TGTGCCAGCAGCTCGCGGGGGGGACCAAACACCGGGGAGCTGTTTTTT. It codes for CASSSRGGPNTGELFF.

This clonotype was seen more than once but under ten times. In DNA, the CDR3 is TGCAGTGCTAGCCGGACAGGAATAAACACTGAAGCTTTCTTT. Amino acids: CSASRTGINTEAFF. The chain is built from TRBV20-1 and TRBJ1-1; 7 nucleotides line up with TRBD1. After removal of 3 bases from V and 2 bases from J, the junction contained 6 bases not matched to a gene. Per germline, CDR1 DFQATT and CDR2 SNEGSKA (reference sequence). The length of the CDR3 is 14 residues.

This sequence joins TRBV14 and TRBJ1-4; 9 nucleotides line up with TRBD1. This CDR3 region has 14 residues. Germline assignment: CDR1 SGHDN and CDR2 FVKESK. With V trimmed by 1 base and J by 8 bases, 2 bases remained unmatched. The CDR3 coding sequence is TGTGCCAGCAGCCAAGGACAGGGGGACGAAAAACTGTTTTTT. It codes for CASSQGQGDEKLFF.

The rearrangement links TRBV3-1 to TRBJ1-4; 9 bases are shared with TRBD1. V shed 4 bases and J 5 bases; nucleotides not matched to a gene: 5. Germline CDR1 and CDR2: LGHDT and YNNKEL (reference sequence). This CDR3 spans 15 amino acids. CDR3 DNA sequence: TGTGCCAGCAGCCCTTACGGGACAGGGAATGAAAAACTGTTTTTT. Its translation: CASSPYGTGNEKLFF.

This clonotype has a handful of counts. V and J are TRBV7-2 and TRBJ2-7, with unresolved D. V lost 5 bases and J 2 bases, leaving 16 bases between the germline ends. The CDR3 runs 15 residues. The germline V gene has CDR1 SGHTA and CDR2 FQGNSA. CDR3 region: CASSPELGSTYEQYF. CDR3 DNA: TGTGCCAGCAGCCCCGAGCTGGGATCCACCTACGAGCAGTACTTC. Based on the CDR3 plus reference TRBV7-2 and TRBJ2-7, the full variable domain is GAGVSQSPSNKVTEKGKDVELRCDPISGHTALYWYRQSLGQGLEFLIYFQGNSAPDKSGLPSDRFSAERTGGSVSTLTIQRTQQEDSAVYLCASSPELGSTYEQYFGPGTRLTVT.

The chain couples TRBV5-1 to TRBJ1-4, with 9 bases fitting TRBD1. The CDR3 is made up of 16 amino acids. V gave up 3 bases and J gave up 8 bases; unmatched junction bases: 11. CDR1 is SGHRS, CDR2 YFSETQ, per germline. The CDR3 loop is CASSSVTGGRREKLFF. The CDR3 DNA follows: TGCGCCAGCAGCTCGGTTACAGGGGGCCGGAGGGAAAAACTGTTTTTT.

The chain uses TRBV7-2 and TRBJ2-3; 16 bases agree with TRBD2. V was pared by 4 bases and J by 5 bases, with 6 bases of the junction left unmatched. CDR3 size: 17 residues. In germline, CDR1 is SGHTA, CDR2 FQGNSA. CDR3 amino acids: CASSSGLAGGVGDTQYF. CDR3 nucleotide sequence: TGTGCCAGCAGCTCGGGACTAGCGGGGGGGGTTGGAGATACGCAGTATTTT.

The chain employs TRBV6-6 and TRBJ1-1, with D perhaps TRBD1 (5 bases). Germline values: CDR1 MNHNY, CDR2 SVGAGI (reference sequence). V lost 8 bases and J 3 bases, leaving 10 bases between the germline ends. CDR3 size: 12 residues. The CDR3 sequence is CASDGGDTEAFF. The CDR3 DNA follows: TGTGCCAGCGACGGGGGAGACACTGAAGCTTTCTTT.

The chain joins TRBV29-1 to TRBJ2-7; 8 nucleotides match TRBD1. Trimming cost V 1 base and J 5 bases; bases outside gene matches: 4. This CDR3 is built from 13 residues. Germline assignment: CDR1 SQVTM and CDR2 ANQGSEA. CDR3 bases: TGCAGCGTTGAAGGACAGGGGAGCGACGAGCAGTACTTC. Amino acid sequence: CSVEGQGSDEQYF.

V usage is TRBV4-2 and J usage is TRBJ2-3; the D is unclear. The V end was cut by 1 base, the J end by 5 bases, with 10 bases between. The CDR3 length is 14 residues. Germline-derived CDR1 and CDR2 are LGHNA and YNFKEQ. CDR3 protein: CASSQGFSRDTQYF. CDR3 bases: TGTGCCAGCAGCCAAGGGTTTTCAAGAGATACGCAGTATTTT.

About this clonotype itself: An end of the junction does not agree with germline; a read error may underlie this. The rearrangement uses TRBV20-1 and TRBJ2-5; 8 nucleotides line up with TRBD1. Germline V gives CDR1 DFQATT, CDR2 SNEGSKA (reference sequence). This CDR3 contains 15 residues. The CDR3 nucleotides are TGCAGTGCTAGGGATTACGGACAGGGTACAGAGGCCCAGTACTTC. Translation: CSARDYGQGTEAQYF.

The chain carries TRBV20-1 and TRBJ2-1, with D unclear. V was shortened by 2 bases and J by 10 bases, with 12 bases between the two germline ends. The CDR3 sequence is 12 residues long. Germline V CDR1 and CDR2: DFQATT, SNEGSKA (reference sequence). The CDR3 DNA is TGCAGTGCTAGAATTGGAGCGTACGAGCAGTTCTTC. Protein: CSARIGAYEQFF.

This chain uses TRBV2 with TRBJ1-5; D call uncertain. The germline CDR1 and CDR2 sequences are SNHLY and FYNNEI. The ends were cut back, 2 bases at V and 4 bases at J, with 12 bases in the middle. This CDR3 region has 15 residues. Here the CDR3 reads CASSELRTDNQPQHF. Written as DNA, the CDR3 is TGTGCCAGCAGTGAATTACGGACGGATAATCAGCCCCAGCATTTT.

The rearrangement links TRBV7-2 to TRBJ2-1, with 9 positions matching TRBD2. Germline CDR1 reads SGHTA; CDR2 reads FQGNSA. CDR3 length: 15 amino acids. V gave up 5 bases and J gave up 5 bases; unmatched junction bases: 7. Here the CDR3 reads CASSRSGGPNNEQFF. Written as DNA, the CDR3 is TGTGCCAGCAGCCGCAGCGGGGGGCCTAACAATGAGCAGTTCTTC. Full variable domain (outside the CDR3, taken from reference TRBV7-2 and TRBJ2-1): GAGVSQSPSNKVTEKGKDVELRCDPISGHTALYWYRQSLGQGLEFLIYFQGNSAPDKSGLPSDRFSAERTGGSVSTLTIQRTQQEDSAVYLCASSRSGGPNNEQFFGPGTRLTVL.

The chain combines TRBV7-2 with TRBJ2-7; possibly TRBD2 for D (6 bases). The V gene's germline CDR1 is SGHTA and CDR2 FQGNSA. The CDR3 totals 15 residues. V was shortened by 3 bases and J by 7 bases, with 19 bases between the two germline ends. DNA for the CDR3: TGTGCCAGCAGCTTCGGGACTCGCCAAATGGATGAGCAGTACTTC. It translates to CASSFGTRQMDEQYF.

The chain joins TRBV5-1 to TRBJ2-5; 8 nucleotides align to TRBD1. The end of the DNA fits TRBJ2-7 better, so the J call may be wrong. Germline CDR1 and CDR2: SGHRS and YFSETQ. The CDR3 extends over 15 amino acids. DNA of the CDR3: TGCGCCAGCAGCCTTGGGGGGACAGGTCCTTACGAGCAGTACTTC. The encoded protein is CASSLGGTGPYEQYF.

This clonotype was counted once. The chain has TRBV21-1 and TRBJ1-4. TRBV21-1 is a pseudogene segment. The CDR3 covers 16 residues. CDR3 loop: CASSKETRKGNEKLFF. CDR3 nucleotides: TGTGCCAGCAGCAAAGAAACGAGGAAGGGTAATGAAAAACTGTTTTTT.

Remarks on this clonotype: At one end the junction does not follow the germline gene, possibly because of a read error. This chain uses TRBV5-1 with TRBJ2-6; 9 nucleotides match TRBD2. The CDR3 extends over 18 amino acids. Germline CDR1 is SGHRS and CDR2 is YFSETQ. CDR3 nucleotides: TGCGCCAGCAGCTTGTTGGGTAGCGGGAGTTCTGGGGCCAACGTCCTGGCTTTC. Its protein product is CASSLLGSGSSGANVLAF.

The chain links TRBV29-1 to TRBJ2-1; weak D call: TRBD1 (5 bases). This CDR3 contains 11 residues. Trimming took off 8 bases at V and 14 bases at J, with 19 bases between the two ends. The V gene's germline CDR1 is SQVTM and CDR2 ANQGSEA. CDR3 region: CSSGAVGTEFF. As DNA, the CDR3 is TGCAGCTCTGGGGCGGTAGGAACCGAGTTCTTC.

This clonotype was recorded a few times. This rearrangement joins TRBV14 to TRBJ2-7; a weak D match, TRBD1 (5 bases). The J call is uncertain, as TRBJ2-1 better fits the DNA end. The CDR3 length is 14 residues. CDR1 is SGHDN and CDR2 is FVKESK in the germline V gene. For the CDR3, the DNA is TGTGCCAGCAGCCAAGCAGACAGCCACAATGAGCAGTTCTTC. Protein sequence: CASSQADSHNEQFF.

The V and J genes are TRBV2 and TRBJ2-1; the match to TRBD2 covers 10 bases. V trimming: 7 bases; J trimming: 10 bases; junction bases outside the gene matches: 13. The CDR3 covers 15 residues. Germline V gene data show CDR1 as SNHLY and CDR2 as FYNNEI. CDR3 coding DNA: TGTGCCAGCAAGCGGGGAGCGGGGGGGCTGAAAGAGCAGTTCTTC. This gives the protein CASKRGAGGLKEQFF.